This T cell receptor beta chain was profiled in a study of cytomegalovirus exposure and HLA in healthy donors. Study-wide findings and caveats: The productive fraction for most TCR beta V segments was about 90% or about 30% in an earlier analysis. High sensitivity and specificity were reportedly achieved when the classifier diagnosed cytomegalovirus status.

Primers included in the PCR were 60 Vbeta and 13 Jbeta primers. The data were produced by immunoSEQ multiplex PCR, yet TCRdb's version contains in-frame clones alone and is incomplete. The sample shows roughly 150,000 clones, roughly 81% of them seen only once. Germline CDR1 and CDR2: MRHNA and SNTAGT. Trimming removed 5 bases from V and 3 bases from J, with 10 bases in between. The CDR3 consists of 14 residues. As to this clone: The antigen is not known.

The sequenced sample was PBMCs. The chain links TRBV6-4 to TRBJ2-2; possible D gene TRBD1, 5 bases. This clonotype originated in a man under 40 in good health and CMV-seropositive. DNA of the CDR3: TGTGCCAGCAGTTCAGGGCCCGACACCGGGGAGCTGTTTTTT. As protein: CASSSGPDTGELFF.